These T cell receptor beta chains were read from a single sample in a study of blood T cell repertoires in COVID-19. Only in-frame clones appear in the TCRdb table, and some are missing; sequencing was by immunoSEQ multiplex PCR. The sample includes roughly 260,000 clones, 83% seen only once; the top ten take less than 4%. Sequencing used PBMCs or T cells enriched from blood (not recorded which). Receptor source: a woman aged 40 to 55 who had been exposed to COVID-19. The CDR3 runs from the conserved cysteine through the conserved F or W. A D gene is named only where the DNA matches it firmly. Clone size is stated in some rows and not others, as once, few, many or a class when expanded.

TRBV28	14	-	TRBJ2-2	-	CASGSRAFSRELFF	TGTGCCAGCGGATCGAGGGCCTTCTCCAGGGAGCTGTTTTTT
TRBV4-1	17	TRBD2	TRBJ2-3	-	CASSQLLGRGGTDTQYF	TGCGCCAGCAGCCAATTATTAGGGCGGGGGGGCACAGATACGCAGTATTTT
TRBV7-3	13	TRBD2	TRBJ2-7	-	CASSPSGSYEQYF	TGTGCCAGCAGCCCTAGCGGCTCCTACGAGCAGTACTTC
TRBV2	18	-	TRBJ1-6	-	CASSGRDSGAAYNSPLHF	TGTGCCAGCAGCGGACGGGACTCAGGAGCGGCCTATAATTCACCCCTCCACTTT
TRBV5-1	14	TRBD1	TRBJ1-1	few	CASSPGTGGTEAFF	TGCGCCAGCAGCCCTGGGACAGGGGGCACTGAAGCTTTCTTT
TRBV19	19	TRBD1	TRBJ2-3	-	CASSIGIGGGAFSTDTQYF	TGTGCCAGTAGTATAGGTATAGGGGGCGGAGCTTTTAGCACAGATACGCAGTATTTT
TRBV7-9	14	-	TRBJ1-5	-	CASSLESGNQPQHF	TGTGCCAGCAGCTTAGAGTCGGGTAATCAGCCCCAGCATTTT
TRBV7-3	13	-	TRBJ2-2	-	CASSPGQGGELFF	TGTGCCAGCAGCCCAGGGCAGGGCGGGGAGCTGTTTTTT
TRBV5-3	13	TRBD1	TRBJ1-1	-	CARSNGGTGEAFF	TGTGCCAGAAGCAATGGCGGGACAGGGGAAGCTTTCTTT
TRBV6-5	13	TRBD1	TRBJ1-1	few	CASTDRVWTEAFF	TGTGCCAGCACCGACAGGGTGTGGACTGAAGCTTTCTTT
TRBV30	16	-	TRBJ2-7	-	CAWSVAKGLAPYEQYF	TGTGCCTGGAGTGTAGCCAAGGGACTGGCACCCTACGAGCAGTACTTC
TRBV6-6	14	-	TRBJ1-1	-	CASITPGMNTEAFF	TGTGCCAGCATTACACCGGGTATGAACACTGAAGCTTTCTTT
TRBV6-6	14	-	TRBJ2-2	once	CASRPRLVGGELFF	TGTGCCAGCAGACCGAGGCTAGTGGGCGGGGAGCTGTTTTTT
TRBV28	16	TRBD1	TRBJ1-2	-	CASSLPPDRGNYGYTF	TGTGCCAGCAGTCTCCCCCCCGACAGGGGGAACTATGGCTACACCTTC
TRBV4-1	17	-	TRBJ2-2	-	CASSQGPTGAGSGELFF	TGCGCCAGCAGCCAAGGACCTACAGGGGCGGGGTCCGGGGAGCTGTTTTTT